Described below is a single T cell receptor beta chain sequence and its context. These data belong to a study of cytomegalovirus exposure and HLA in healthy donors. 60 Vbeta and 13 Jbeta primers were used in PCR. Sequenced by immunoSEQ multiplex PCR; TCRdb stores in-frame clones only, minus some. Here the sample spans roughly 100,000 clones, 75% to 80% being singletons. Looked up from germline, CDR1 is LNHDA and CDR2 is SQIVND (reference sequence). Trimming took 0 bases from V and 4 from J; bases not matched to a gene: 5. CDR3 length: 16 residues. The genes are TRBV19 and TRBJ2-5; 10 bases are a match to TRBD1. The material sequenced was PBMCs. The source of this sequence is a man aged 60 to 75 in good health and CMV-seropositive. CDR3 DNA sequence: TGTGCCAGTAGTATAGATCGGACAGGGGGAGCAGAGACCCAGTACTTC. Translating it yields CASSIDRTGGAETQYF.